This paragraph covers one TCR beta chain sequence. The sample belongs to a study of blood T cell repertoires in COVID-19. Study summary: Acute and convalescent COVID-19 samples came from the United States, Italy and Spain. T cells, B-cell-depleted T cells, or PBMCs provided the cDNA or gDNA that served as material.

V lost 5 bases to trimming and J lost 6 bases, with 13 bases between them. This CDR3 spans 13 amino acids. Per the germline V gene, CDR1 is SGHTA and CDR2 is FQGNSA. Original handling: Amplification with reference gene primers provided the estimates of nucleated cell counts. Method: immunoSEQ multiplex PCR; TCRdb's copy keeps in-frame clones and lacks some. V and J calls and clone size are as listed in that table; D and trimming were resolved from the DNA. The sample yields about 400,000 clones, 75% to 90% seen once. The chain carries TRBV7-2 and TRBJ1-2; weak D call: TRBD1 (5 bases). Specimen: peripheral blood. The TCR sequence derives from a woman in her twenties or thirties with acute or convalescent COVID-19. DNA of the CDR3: TGTGCCAGCAGCCGCAGGGTCTTGAATGGCTACACCTTC. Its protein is CASSRRVLNGYTF.